These T cell receptor beta chains were read from a single sample in a study of blood T cell repertoires in COVID-19. Generated by immunoSEQ multiplex PCR, the TCRdb table keeps only in-frame clones and is missing some. This table has about 210,000 clones, approximately 80% appearing once. The sample consisted of peripheral blood. The receptors derive from a man aged 50-60 years with active or convalescent COVID-19. The CDR3 runs from the conserved cysteine through the conserved F or W. The order of the fields is clone size, J gene, V gene, D gene, CDR3 DNA, CDR3 protein. D genes are given only for firm matches. Clone size is given for some rows only: seen once, a few or many times, or a class if the clone is expanded.

NA | TRBJ1-6 | TRBV29-1 | NA | TGCAGCGTTCGGTGGGCAGGAAATAATTCACCCCTCCACTTT | CSVRWAGNNSPLHF
NA | TRBJ2-5 | TRBV9 | TRBD2 | TGTGCCAGCAGCCCCCAGGGCCTAGCGGGGGGCGGGGAGACCCAGTACTTC | CASSPQGLAGGGETQYF
NA | TRBJ1-4 | TRBV5-1 | TRBD1 | TGCGCCAGCAGCCCCCCCGGGACAGGGAATGAAAAACTGTTTTTT | CASSPPGTGNEKLFF
NA | TRBJ2-5 | TRBV29-1 | TRBD2 | TGCAGCGTTGTCGGGAGGGCTCTCGGGGAGACCCAGTACTTC | CSVVGRALGETQYF
NA | TRBJ1-1 | TRBV29-1 | NA | TGCAGCGTTGGGGCAGATGATCACACTGAAGCTTTCTTT | CSVGADDHTEAFF
few | TRBJ1-2 | TRBV6-5 | TRBD1 | TGTGCCAGCAGTCCAGGGGGGACTAACTATGGCTACACCTTC | CASSPGGTNYGYTF
few | TRBJ2-1 | TRBV5-4 | NA | TGTGCCAGCAGCTTGGACAGGGTTGACAATGAGCAGTTCTTC | CASSLDRVDNEQFF
NA | TRBJ2-7 | TRBV28 | TRBD1 | TGTGCCAGCACCTCCGGGGACAGGGCAACCGAGCAGTACTTC | CASTSGDRATEQYF
NA | TRBJ1-2 | TRBV12-3/TRBV12-4 | TRBD1 | TGTGCCAGCAGTGGGACAGCAAACTATGGCTACACCTTC | CASSGTANYGYTF
NA | TRBJ2-3 | TRBV7-2 | NA | TGTGCCAGCAGCTTAGGGCAGGGGCTTCGCACAGATACGCAGTATTTT | CASSLGQGLRTDTQYF
NA | TRBJ2-3 | TRBV27 | NA | TGTGCCAGCAGTTTGTACAGGAGTAGCACAGATACGCAGTATTTT | CASSLYRSSTDTQYF
NA | TRBJ2-5 | TRBV9 | NA | TGTGCCAGCAGCGTAGTAGGAAGGCTAGATCAAGAGACCCAGTACTTC | CASSVVGRLDQETQYF
NA | TRBJ2-5 | TRBV4-3 | NA | TGCGCCAGCAGCCCCAGGGGCCTCCCGGGAGAGACCCAGTACTTC | CASSPRGLPGETQYF
once | TRBJ1-1 | TRBV18 | TRBD1 | TGTGCCAGCTCACCGGTAGGGACAGGGGGATTCAACACTGAAGCTTTCTTT | CASSPVGTGGFNTEAFF
NA | TRBJ1-5 | TRBV24-1 | NA | TGTGCCACCAGTGATGCAGGGGCCAACAATCAGCCCCAGCATTTT | CATSDAGANNQPQHF
once | TRBJ1-5 | TRBV6-2/TRBV6-3 | NA | TGTGCCAGCAGTGGGGGCCTGGGCAATCAGCCCCAGCATTTT | CASSGGLGNQPQHF
few | TRBJ2-6 | TRBV28 | TRBD2 | TGTGCCAGCTCCGTTAGGGGAGGGGGGGCCAACGTCCTGACTTTC | CASSVRGGGANVLTF
NA | TRBJ1-4 | TRBV2 | NA | TGTGCCAGCAGTGCACAGGGAGAAACTAATGAAAAACTGTTTTTT | CASSAQGETNEKLFF
NA | TRBJ2-5 | TRBV27 | TRBD1 | TGTGCCAGCAGTTTCTCGACAGGGCGGACAGAGACCCAGTACTTC | CASSFSTGRTETQYF
NA | TRBJ1-2 | TRBV28 | TRBD1 | TGTGCCAGCAGTTTTCCCCGGACAGGATTATATGGCTACACCTTC | CASSFPRTGLYGYTF
NA | TRBJ1-2 | TRBV10-3 | NA | TGTGCCATCAGTGAGGGGCAGTATGGCTACACCTTC | CAISEGQYGYTF
NA | TRBJ2-3 | TRBV4-1 | NA | TGCGCCAGCAGCCAGGACGAAGGGGGGGCCGGGACCACAGATACGCAGTATTTT | CASSQDEGGAGTTDTQYF
NA | TRBJ2-5 | TRBV6-5 | TRBD1 | TGTGCCAGCAGTACCGGGACAGAAGAGACCCAGTACTTC | CASSTGTEETQYF
NA | TRBJ1-4 | TRBV6-5 | NA | TGTGCCAGCAGTTTAACAGGTGAAAAACTGTTTTTT | CASSLTGEKLFF
NA | TRBJ2-3 | TRBV6-5 | NA | TGTGCCAGCAGTTACTCGGGGGCTAGGGCAGATACGCAGTATTTT | CASSYSGARADTQYF
NA | TRBJ1-5 | TRBV19 | TRBD1 | TGTGCCAGTACCTTGGGACAGGGGGTTTTGAATCAGCCCCAGCATTTT | CASTLGQGVLNQPQHF
NA | TRBJ2-5 | TRBV6-2/TRBV6-3 | TRBD2 | TGTGCCAGCAGTTCAACCAGACTAGCGGCGAGCCAAGAGACCCAGTACTTC | CASSSTRLAASQETQYF